This T cell receptor beta chain was observed in a study of cytomegalovirus exposure and HLA in healthy donors. 13 Jbeta primers and 60 Vbeta primers were used for the PCR. Data came from immunoSEQ multiplex PCR; TCRdb stores just in-frame clones and leaves some out. The sample has roughly 120,000 clones; 70% to 80% are singletons. Germline V lookup: CDR1 SGHVS, CDR2 FQNEAQ. The CDR3 is 13 amino acids. Trimming shortened V by 1 base and J by 0 bases, and 3 bases separated the two germline ends. Sequenced material: PBMCs. This receptor was obtained from a man aged 45-65 years in good health and CMV-seropositive. The chain joins TRBV7-8 to TRBJ1-2; D is undetermined. CDR3 sequence: CASSLDTNYGYTF. CDR3 DNA: TGTGCCAGCAGCTTAGATACTAACTATGGCTACACCTTC.